This TCR beta chain was retrieved from a study of CD8+ T cells in alopecia areata. Study conclusions and caveats: Normal skin contains resident alphabeta T cells, and these are also sequenced in scalp samples.

Deletions cut 10 bases from V and 2 bases from J, with 12 bases between. Germline assignment: CDR1 MNHNS and CDR2 SASEGT. The CDR3 consists of 13 residues. Investigators isolated RNA and reverse transcribed it into cDNA to act as the sequencing template. Here immunoSEQ multiplex PCR was the method, and the copy in TCRdb shows in-frame clones only, minus some. The data contain about 270,000 clones, about 60% of them singletons. Indicated treatment: oral pan-JAK inhibitor, 5-10 mg twice daily. Details on this clone: The antigen is unknown.

The source is a human donor with alopecia areata. The chain links TRBV6-1 to TRBJ2-1; D is tentatively TRBD1 or TRBD2 (6 bases each). Sequenced here: CD4+ T cells sorted from blood, sampled at week 52, from a patient treated with tofacitinib. The CDR3 nucleotides read TGTGCCATTGAGGGGGGCCCCTACAATGAGCAGTTCTTC. It encodes CAIEGGPYNEQFF.